This TCR beta chain is from a study of shared clonotypes between healthy human individuals. Study at large: Each donor had three CD4 naive, three CD4 memory, two CD8 naive and one CD8 memory plate. Study results and caveats: Sharing across four donors was seen in 4% to 6.5% of naive CD4 clonotypes. Naive subsets tended to show greater estimated richness than memory subsets.

Naivety among CD8 cells was defined by CD45RO negativity and positive CCR7 selection, thereby excluding terminally differentiated effector memory CD45RA+ cells. On this clone: Its specificity is not known.

Germline trimming cut 4 bases from V and 5 bases from J; bases unmatched to any gene: 9. The CDR3 has 17 amino acids. Germline assignment: CDR1 MDHEN and CDR2 SYDVKM. Produced via immunoSEQ multiplex PCR; TCRdb's table is partial and in-frame only. The table lists over 2,000,000 clones, 93% of them singletons. The clonotype was recovered from a young man in good health. Some clones in this sample may be carry-over from other donors' samples. V usage is TRBV28 and J usage is TRBJ2-1; 12 bases map to TRBD2. Material for sequencing was naive CD8+ T cells from PBMCs. CDR3 sequence (DNA): TGTGCCAGCAGTTCCCATCGGACTAGCGGGGACGACAATGAGCAGTTCTTC. It is translated as CASSSHRTSGDDNEQFF.